The clone carrying this TCR beta chain was counted a single time. The target antigen is unknown. The data derive from a study of T cell responses to AZD1222 COVID-19 vaccine. The data were produced by immunoSEQ multiplex PCR, yet TCRdb's version contains in-frame clones alone and is incomplete. The data show 75,000 to 95,000 clones, 70% to 90% seen once. Germline CDR1 reads SGHNT; CDR2 reads YYREEE (reference sequence). The CDR3 has 14 amino acids. Overall study findings and caveats: Repertoires were obtained only post-peak T cell response.

The TCR was taken from an adult in good health. The chain has TRBV5-4 and TRBJ2-5; D may be TRBD1 or TRBD2 (5 bases each). The DNA end lines up better with TRBJ2-7; the J call may be wrong. This specimen was peripheral blood, taken on day 0 of AZD1222 vaccination. This chain's CDR3 is CASKLSEGSDEQYF. CDR3 coding DNA: TGTGCCAGCAAACTTTCAGAGGGGTCTGACGAGCAGTACTTC.